This passage covers 8 T cell receptor beta chains from one sample sequenced in a study of CD8 T cells in ankylosing spondylitis. These receptors are not linked to any known antigen. General study findings and limits: Characteristic of ankylosing spondylitis blood, it appeared, was a TCR beta motif comprising several highly homologous variants.

TCRdb processed the 5' RACE reads anew with MiXCR; each CDR3 protein has one entry. The table lists a few hundred thousand distinct CDR3 sequences, 20% to 25% of them singletons, with about 16% in the top ten. The source material was blood, either unsorted or a sorted T cell fraction (not recorded which). Source of these receptors: a male donor with ankylosing spondylitis.

In its sample, this clonotype was seen a few times. The V and J genes are TRBV9 and TRBJ2-2; D is possibly TRBD2 (5 bases). The CDR3 totals 15 residues. Germline assignment: CDR1 SGDLS and CDR2 YYNGEE. The V end was cut by 1 base, the J end by 2 bases, with 9 bases between. The CDR3 DNA follows: TGTGCCAGCAGCGTACAAGCGGCCAACACCGGGGAGCTGTTTTTT. Translating it yields CASSVQAANTGELFF.

This clonotype was seen once. V gene TRBV10-3 combines with J gene TRBJ1-2; weak D call: TRBD1 (6 bases). This CDR3 has 13 residues. CDR1 is ENHRY, CDR2 SYGVKD, per germline. V gave up 6 bases and J gave up 6 bases, with 14 bases separating them. The CDR3 DNA follows: TGTGCCATCAGCCCTGGAGGGGGACATGGCTACACCTTC. It translates to CAISPGGGHGYTF.

The chain couples TRBV2 to TRBJ1-5; D remains unclear. The V gene lost 6 bases and the J gene lost 7 bases, with 10 bases spanning the gap. The CDR3 runs 12 residues. CDR1 and CDR2 (germline): SNHLY, FYNNEI. CDR3 bases: TGTGCCAGCAGGGGCGTCGGCCAGCCCCAGCATTTT. This sequence encodes CASRGVGQPQHF.

In nucleotides, the CDR3 is TGCGCCAGCAGCCAGGACCGTGGAGAGCAGTACTTC. It specifies CASSQDRGEQYF. This rearrangement joins TRBV4-3 to TRBJ2-7; D not resolved. The CDR3 consists of 12 residues. Germline V lookup: CDR1 LGHNA, CDR2 YSLEER. Trimming left V 3 bases short and J 7 bases short, with 10 bases between.

The gene calls are TRBV7-9 and TRBJ2-2; 7 bases match TRBD1. Per germline, CDR1 SEHNR and CDR2 FQNEAQ (reference sequence). J gave up 7 bases and V 1 base, and 3 bases lay outside the gene matches. The CDR3 has 14 amino acids. The CDR3 DNA follows: TGTGCCAGCAGCTTAGTAGGGGGCGTCGGGGAGCTGTTTTTT. This gives the protein CASSLVGGVGELFF.

The V gene is TRBV6-1, the J gene TRBJ1-2; weak D call: TRBD1 (6 bases). The CDR3 spans 15 residues. The germline V gene encodes CDR1 MNHNS and CDR2 SASEGT. The V gene lost 6 bases and the J gene lost 4 bases, with 18 bases spanning the gap. In DNA form, the CDR3 reads TGTGCCAGCAGAACTCTTTTTGGAGGGGGCTATGGCTACACCTTC. This sequence encodes CASRTLFGGGYGYTF.

The chain recombines TRBV2 with TRBJ1-1, with a possible D match to TRBD1 (5 bases). With 4 bases removed from V and 1 base from J, the gap between germline ends came to 10 bases. This CDR3 spans 14 amino acids. CDR1 and CDR2 (germline): SNHLY, FYNNEI. The CDR3 DNA sequence: TGTGCCAGCAGTGCCCGGGGGTGGAACACTGAAGCTTTCTTT. This encodes CASSARGWNTEAFF.

This clonotype turned up a few times. The CDR3 loop reads CASSAYSGRTYNEQFF. The CDR3 DNA sequence: TGTGCCAGCAGCGCGTACTCGGGACGGACCTACAATGAGCAGTTCTTC. The V and J genes are TRBV9 and TRBJ2-1; D assignment may be TRBD1 or TRBD2 (5 bases each). V was clipped by 3 bases and J by 2 bases, with 15 bases between them. The CDR3 consists of 16 residues. From germline, CDR1 is SGDLS and CDR2 YYNGEE. Using reference TRBV9 and TRBJ2-1 for the parts outside the CDR3, the full variable domain is DSGVTQTPKHLITATGQRVTLRCSPRSGDLSVYWYQQSLDQGLQFLIQYYNGEERAKGNILERFSAQQFPDLHSELNLSSLELGDSALYFCASSAYSGRTYNEQFFGPGTRLTVL.